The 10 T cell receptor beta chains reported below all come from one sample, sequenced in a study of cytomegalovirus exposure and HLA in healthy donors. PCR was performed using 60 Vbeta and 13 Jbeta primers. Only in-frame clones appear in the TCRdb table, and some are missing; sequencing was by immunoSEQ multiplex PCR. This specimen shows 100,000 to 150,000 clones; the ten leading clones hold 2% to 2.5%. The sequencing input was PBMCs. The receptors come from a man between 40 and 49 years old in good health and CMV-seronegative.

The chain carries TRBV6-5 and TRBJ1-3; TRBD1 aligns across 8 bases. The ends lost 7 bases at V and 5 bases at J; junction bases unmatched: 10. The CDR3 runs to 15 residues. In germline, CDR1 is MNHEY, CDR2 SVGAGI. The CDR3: CASTSRGQERNTIYF. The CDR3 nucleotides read TGTGCCAGCACCTCACGGGGACAGGAACGAAACACCATATATTTT.

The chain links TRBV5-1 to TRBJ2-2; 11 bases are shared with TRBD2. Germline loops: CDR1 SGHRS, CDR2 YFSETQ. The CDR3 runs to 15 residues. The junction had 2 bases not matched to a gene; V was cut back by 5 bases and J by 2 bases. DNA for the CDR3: TGCGCCAGCAGGGGACTAGCGGACAACACCGGGGAGCTGTTTTTT. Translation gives CASRGLADNTGELFF.

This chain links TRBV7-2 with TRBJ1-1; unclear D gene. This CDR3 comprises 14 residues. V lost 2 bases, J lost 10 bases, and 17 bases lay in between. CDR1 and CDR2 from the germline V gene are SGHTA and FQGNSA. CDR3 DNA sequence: TGTGCCAGCAGCTTATTCGATCCCGGTAGCGGAGCTTTCTTT. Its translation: CASSLFDPGSGAFF. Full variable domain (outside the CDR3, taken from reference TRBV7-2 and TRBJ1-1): GAGVSQSPSNKVTEKGKDVELRCDPISGHTALYWYRQSLGQGLEFLIYFQGNSAPDKSGLPSDRFSAERTGGSVSTLTIQRTQQEDSAVYLCASSLFDPGSGAFFGQGTRLTVV.

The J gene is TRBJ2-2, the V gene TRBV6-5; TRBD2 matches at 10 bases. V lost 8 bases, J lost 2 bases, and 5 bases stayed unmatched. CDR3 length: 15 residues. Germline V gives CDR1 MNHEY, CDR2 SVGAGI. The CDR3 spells CASQLAGRNTGELFF. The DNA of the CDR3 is TGTGCCAGCCAACTAGCGGGGAGAAACACCGGGGAGCTGTTTTTT.

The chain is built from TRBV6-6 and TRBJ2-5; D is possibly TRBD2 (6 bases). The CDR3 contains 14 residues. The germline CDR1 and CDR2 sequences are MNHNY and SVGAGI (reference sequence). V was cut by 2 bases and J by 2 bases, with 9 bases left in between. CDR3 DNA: TGTGCCAGCAGTTACGGGACTGCGCAAGAGACCCAGTACTTC. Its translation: CASSYGTAQETQYF.

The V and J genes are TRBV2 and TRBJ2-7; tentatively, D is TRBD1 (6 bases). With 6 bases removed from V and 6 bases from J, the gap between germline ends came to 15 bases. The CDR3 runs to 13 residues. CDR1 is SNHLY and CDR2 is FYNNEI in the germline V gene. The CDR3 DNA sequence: TGTGCCAGCAGGCAAACAGGGAATGGCGAGCAGTACTTC. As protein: CASRQTGNGEQYF.

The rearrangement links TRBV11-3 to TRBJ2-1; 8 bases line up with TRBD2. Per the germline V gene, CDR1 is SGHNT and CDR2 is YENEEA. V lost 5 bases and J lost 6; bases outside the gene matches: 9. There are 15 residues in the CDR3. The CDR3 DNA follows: TGTGCCAGCAGCCTGGGACCGGGAGGGCGCAATGAGCAGTTCTTC. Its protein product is CASSLGPGGRNEQFF. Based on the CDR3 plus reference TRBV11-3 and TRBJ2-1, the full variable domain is EAGVVQSPRYKIIEKKQPVAFWCNPISGHNTLYWYLQNLGQGPELLIRYENEEAVDDSQLPKDRFSAERLKGVDSTLKIQPAELGDSAVYLCASSLGPGGRNEQFFGPGTRLTVL.

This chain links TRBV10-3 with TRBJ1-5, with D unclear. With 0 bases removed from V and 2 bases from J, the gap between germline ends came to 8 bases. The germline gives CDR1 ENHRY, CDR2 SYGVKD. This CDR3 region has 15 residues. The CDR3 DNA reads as TGTGCCATCAGTGAGTCGGTGATAGGCAATCAGCCCCAGCATTTT. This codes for CAISESVIGNQPQHF.

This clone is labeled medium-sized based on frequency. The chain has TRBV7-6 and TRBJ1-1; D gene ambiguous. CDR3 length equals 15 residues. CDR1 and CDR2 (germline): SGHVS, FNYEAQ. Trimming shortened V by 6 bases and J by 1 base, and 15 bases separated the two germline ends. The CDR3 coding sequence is TGTGCCAGCAGACGGACCCCCGGGAGGAACACTGAAGCTTTCTTT. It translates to CASRRTPGRNTEAFF.

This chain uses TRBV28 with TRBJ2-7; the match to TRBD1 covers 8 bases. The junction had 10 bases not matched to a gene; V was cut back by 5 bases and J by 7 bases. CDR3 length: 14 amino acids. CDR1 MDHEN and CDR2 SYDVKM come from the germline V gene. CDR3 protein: CASSPSGGRREQYF. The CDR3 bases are TGTGCCAGCAGTCCATCAGGGGGCCGCCGAGAGCAGTACTTC.